A single sample gave rise to the 10 T cell receptor beta chains below, sequenced in a study of regulatory T cells in long-lasting Graves disease. Building of the TCR beta libraries involved iRepertoire HTBI primers and Arm-PCR of CDR3 regions. TCRdb re-analysed the multiplex PCR reads in MiXCR, keeping a single row per CDR3 protein. The table includes about 540,000 distinct CDR3 sequences, 13% detected once. The time point: newly diagnosed GD, antithyroid drugs for less than 3 months. Following extraction of RNA from PBMCs, that RNA was used to make the TCR library. This same sample was also part of a study on T cells in Graves' hyperthyroidism and ophthalmopathy.

The source was peripheral blood mononuclear cells (PBMCs), collected at new diagnosis, from a patient treated with antithyroid drugs. These receptors were obtained from a young man with Graves disease.

This clonotype came up a few times. The chain couples TRBV7-9 to TRBJ2-1, with 10 bases matching TRBD1. The CDR3 sequence is 17 residues long. In germline, CDR1 is SEHNR, CDR2 FQNEAQ (reference sequence). V lost 3 bases to trimming and J lost 3 bases; unmatched junction nucleotides: 8. The chain's CDR3 is CASSFTYDRGHYNEQFF. Here the CDR3 DNA reads TGTGCCAGCAGCTTCACCTACGACAGGGGGCACTACAATGAGCAGTTCTTC.

This clonotype was recorded at least ten times. The V and J genes are TRBV5-4 and TRBJ2-4; the D is unclear. This CDR3 contains 15 residues. The V gene lost 4 bases and the J gene lost 0 bases, with 11 bases spanning the gap. Looked up from germline, CDR1 is SGHNT and CDR2 is YYREEE (reference sequence). CDR3 in amino acids: CASSHGWEAKNIQYF. The CDR3, as DNA: TGTGCCAGCAGCCACGGTTGGGAAGCCAAAAACATTCAGTACTTC.

In its sample, this clonotype was seen many times. The chain combines TRBV29-1 with TRBJ2-1; the D is unclear. Per the germline V gene, CDR1 is SQVTM and CDR2 is ANQGSEA. The V end lost 4 bases, the J end lost 3 bases, and 7 bases lay between the germline ends. This CDR3 has 12 amino acids. CDR3 loop: CSVGRGYNEQFF. The DNA for the CDR3 is TGCAGCGTTGGTCGCGGCTACAATGAGCAGTTCTTC.

This clonotype was seen more than once but under ten times. CDR3 coding DNA: TGTGCCAGCAGGGGGGGGGGAAGCGGGGTCTACAATGAGCAGTTCTTC. Its translation is CASRGGGSGVYNEQFF. V usage is TRBV7-2 and J usage is TRBJ2-1; 7 bases are shared with TRBD2. The CDR3 has 16 amino acids. Trimming removed 6 bases from V and 3 bases from J; junction bases left unmatched: 11. Germline V gene lookup returns CDR1 SGHTA and CDR2 FQGNSA.

This clonotype was found a few times. The chain carries TRBV6-1 and TRBJ2-7; TRBD2 agrees at 13 bases. V shed 5 bases and J 2 bases; nucleotides not matched to a gene: 9. The CDR3 extends over 17 amino acids. Germline CDR1 is MNHNS and CDR2 is SASEGT. The CDR3 bases are TGTGCCAGCAGTATTAGGACTAGCGGGAGCTCAGCCTACGAGCAGTACTTC. This gives the protein CASSIRTSGSSAYEQYF.

Worth noting for this clonotype: A read error is possible here, since a much larger clone lies one base away. This chain connects TRBV18 to TRBJ2-5; D call uncertain. The V gene's germline CDR1 is KGHSH and CDR2 LQKENI. The CDR3 runs to 13 residues. CDR3 nucleotide sequence: TGTGCCAGCTCACCAGGGTCCCGAGAGGCCCAGTACTTC. It encodes CASSPGSREAQYF.

This clonotype was detected many times. V usage is TRBV12-3 or TRBV12-4 and J usage is TRBJ2-5, with D perhaps assigned TRBD1 or TRBD2 (5 bases each). The V end lost 5 bases, the J end lost 7 bases, and 17 bases lay between the germline ends. There are 14 residues in the CDR3. The CDR3 DNA reads TGTGCCAGCAGTCCAACGAGGGCTGGGGGGACCCAGTACTTC. Its protein is CASSPTRAGGTQYF.

This clonotype was counted ten times or more. The chain has TRBV2 and TRBJ1-1; TRBD1 is a possible D gene (6 bases). The ends were cut back, 9 bases at V and 2 bases at J, with 13 bases in the middle. The length of the CDR3 is 13 residues. Per the germline V gene, CDR1 is SNHLY and CDR2 is FYNNEI. CDR3 loop: CASNRDTNTEAFF. The CDR3 DNA follows: TGTGCCAGTAACCGGGACACCAACACTGAAGCTTTCTTT.

This clonotype appeared a few times. The V call is TRBV29-1, the J call TRBJ1-2; TRBD1 might be the D (5 bases). Germline lookup yields CDR1 SQVTM and CDR2 ANQGSEA. The CDR3 has 12 residues. V was shortened by 3 bases and J by 4 bases, with 9 bases between the two germline ends. The CDR3 reads CSVECDSYGYTF. Here the CDR3 DNA reads TGCAGCGTTGAGTGTGACAGCTATGGCTACACCTTC.

Points on this clonotype: A much larger clone lies one base from this, so it may be a read error. The conserved closing phenylalanine or tryptophan is absent in this CDR3, likely reflecting a read error. The chain couples TRBV12-3 or TRBV12-4 to TRBJ2-5, with a possible D match to TRBD2 (6 bases). V was pared by 3 bases and J by 1 base, with 24 bases between. The CDR3 has 19 residues. The CDR3 spells CASSLGLAMRSNPQETQYL. CDR3 DNA: TGTGCCAGCAGTTTGGGGCTAGCGATGCGATCGAACCCCCAAGAGACCCAGTACCTC.